This is a list of T cell receptor beta chains from one sample in a study of cytomegalovirus exposure and HLA in healthy donors. Using immunoSEQ multiplex PCR, the repertoire was profiled, and TCRdb retains in-frame clones only, with some absent. The data hold about 140,000 clones, with about 80% observed a single time. The sequencing input was PBMCs. These receptors originate from a woman aged 40 to 55 in good health and CMV-seronegative. Each CDR3 is given with its conserved first and last residue. Fields, in order: V gene, J gene, D gene, clone size, CDR3 protein, CDR3 DNA. The D gene is left open where the match is weak. Size is omitted from some rows. Given values are once, few, many or a class for expanded clones.

>TRBV2|TRBJ1-5|.|.
CASSAEGSNQPQHF
TGTGCCAGCAGTGCCGAGGGCAGCAATCAGCCCCAGCATTTT
>TRBV7-2|TRBJ1-2|.|few
CASSSRTRGGYTF
TGTGCCAGCAGCTCAAGGACCCGGGGAGGCTACACCTTC
>TRBV7-3|TRBJ2-3|TRBD2|.
CASSLIAGGRTDTQYF
TGTGCCAGCAGCTTAATAGCGGGAGGCCGCACAGATACGCAGTATTTT
>TRBV5-4|TRBJ2-7|.|.
CASSLSNGVNYEQYF
TGTGCCAGCAGCTTGTCCAACGGGGTAAACTACGAGCAGTACTTC
>TRBV18|TRBJ1-2|TRBD1|.
CASSPSDRVMAYTF
TGTGCCAGCTCACCATCGGACAGGGTGATGGCCTACACCTTC
>TRBV10-3|TRBJ2-1|.|.
CAIRRDSSYNEQFF
TGTGCCATCAGAAGGGACTCCTCCTACAATGAGCAGTTCTTC
>TRBV4-3|TRBJ1-1|TRBD1|.
CASSQDRALNTEAFF
TGCGCCAGCAGCCAGGACAGGGCCCTGAACACTGAAGCTTTCTTT
>TRBV6-6|TRBJ2-7|TRBD1|.
CASSYGTGKLTYEQYF
TGTGCCAGCAGTTACGGGACAGGGAAACTTACCTACGAGCAGTACTTC
>TRBV28|TRBJ1-4|TRBD1|.
CASSLPGQGFREKLFF
TGTGCCAGCAGTTTACCGGGACAGGGGTTTAGGGAAAAACTGTTTTTT
>TRBV18|TRBJ1-1|.|.
CASSPPGGRGNTEAFF
TGTGCCAGCTCACCGCCCGGTGGGAGGGGGAACACTGAAGCTTTCTTT
>TRBV5-1|TRBJ2-3|TRBD2|.
CASSPPGLASTASTDTQYF
TGCGCCAGCAGTCCCCCGGGACTAGCGTCGACTGCTAGCACAGATACGCAGTATTTT
>TRBV6-5|TRBJ2-7|TRBD1|.
CASSYSTGTDSYEQYF
TGTGCCAGCAGTTACTCAACCGGGACAGACTCCTACGAGCAGTACTTC
>TRBV7-2|TRBJ2-1|.|.
CASSRDTNRANEQFF
TGTGCCAGCAGCCGCGATACCAACAGGGCCAATGAGCAGTTCTTC
>TRBV6-1|TRBJ2-1|TRBD2|.
CASSGRLAEKYNEQFF
TGTGCCAGCAGTGGAAGACTAGCGGAGAAGTACAATGAGCAGTTCTTC
>TRBV19|TRBJ2-2|.|.
CASIRGHLNTGELFF
TGTGCCAGTATCAGGGGACACCTGAACACCGGGGAGCTGTTTTTT
>TRBV7-3|TRBJ2-6|.|.
CASSYLSGANVLTF
TGTGCCAGCAGTTACTTATCTGGGGCCAACGTCCTGACTTTC
>TRBV4-1|TRBJ2-1|TRBD2|.
CASSQESREVGEQFF
TGCGCCAGCAGCCAAGAATCGCGGGAGGTAGGTGAGCAGTTCTTC
>TRBV6-6|TRBJ1-5|TRBD1|.
CASSYPGQGEPQHF
TGTGCCAGCAGTTACCCGGGACAGGGTGAGCCCCAGCATTTT